One T cell receptor beta chain is described in this entry. Its antigen is unidentified. This sample was included in a study of cytomegalovirus exposure and HLA in healthy donors. Overall study context: About 82 million unique TCRs from HLA-typed donors were held in an early release of data. General study findings and limits: 164 TCR beta chains were listed as cytomegalovirus-associated.

CDR1 SNHLY and CDR2 FYNNEI come from the germline V gene. The V and J ends lost 6 bases and 5 bases respectively, with 18 bases between them. CDR3 size: 15 residues. PCR involved 60 Vbeta and 13 Jbeta primers. Sequencing was performed with immunoSEQ multiplex PCR; in TCRdb, only in-frame clones are kept and a portion is missing. The table records 150,000 to 180,000 clones, 80% of them present only once. This chain links TRBV2 with TRBJ2-3, with a tentative D call TRBD1 (6 bases). The sequencing sample was made of PBMCs. The clonotype comes from a man aged 30 to 39 in good health and CMV-seropositive. The CDR3: CASRRKDGGRDTQYF. The CDR3 DNA reads TGTGCCAGCAGGCGGAAAGATGGGGGCAGAGATACGCAGTATTTT. The entire variable domain, with the rest obtained from reference TRBV2 and TRBJ2-3, is as follows: EPEVTQTPSHQVTQMGQEVILRCVPISNHLYFYWYRQILGQKVEFLVSFYNNEISEKSEIFDDQFSVERPDGSNFTLKIRSTKLEDSAMYFCASRRKDGGRDTQYFGPGTRLTVL.